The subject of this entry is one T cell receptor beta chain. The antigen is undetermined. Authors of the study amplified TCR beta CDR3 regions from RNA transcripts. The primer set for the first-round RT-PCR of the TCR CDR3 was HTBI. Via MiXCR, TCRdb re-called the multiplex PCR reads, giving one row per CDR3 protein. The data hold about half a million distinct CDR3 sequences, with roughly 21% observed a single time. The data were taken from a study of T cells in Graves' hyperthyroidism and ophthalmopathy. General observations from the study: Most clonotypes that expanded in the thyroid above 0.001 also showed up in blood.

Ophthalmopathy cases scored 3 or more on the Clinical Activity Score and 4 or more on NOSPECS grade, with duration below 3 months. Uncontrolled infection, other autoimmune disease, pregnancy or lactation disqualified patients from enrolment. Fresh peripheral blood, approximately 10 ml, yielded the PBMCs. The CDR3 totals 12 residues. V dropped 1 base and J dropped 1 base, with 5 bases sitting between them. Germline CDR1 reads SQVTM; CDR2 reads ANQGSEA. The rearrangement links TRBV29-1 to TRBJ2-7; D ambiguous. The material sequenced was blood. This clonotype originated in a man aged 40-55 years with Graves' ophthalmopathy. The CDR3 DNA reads TGCAGCGTTGAAGCTCAGTCCTACGAGCAGTACTTC. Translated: CSVEAQSYEQYF.